This section outlines one T cell receptor (beta chain) sequence together with its context. Its antigen is unidentified. This CDR3 is 13 amino acids long. Germline assignment: CDR1 MNHEY and CDR2 SVGAGI. This sample stems from a study of shared clonotypes between healthy human individuals. Study in general: Plates per donor: three CD4 naive, three CD4 memory, two CD8 naive, one CD8 memory. Overall study findings and caveats: It was the non-shared clonotypes that had lower generation probabilities than clonotypes shared by all four donors.

It was CD45RO-negative cells, positively selected for CCR7, that made up naive CD8 cells, with terminally differentiated effector memory CD45RA+ cells excluded. The donor cohort consisted entirely of Caucasian adults residing in Nashville, Tennessee. Sequencing was at deep level. Here immunoSEQ multiplex PCR was the method, and the copy in TCRdb shows in-frame clones only, minus some. The sample records more than 2 million clones, about 93% being singletons. This TCR was recovered from a man aged 18 to 29 in good health. Some clones in this sample may be carry-over from other donors' samples. Sequences were obtained from naive CD8+ T cells from PBMCs. The chain is built from TRBV6-5 and TRBJ2-5; D is undetermined. The end of the DNA aligns better with TRBJ2-7, so the J call may be wrong. The DNA of the CDR3 is TGTGCCAGCAGTTATGGGGAACCCTACGAGCAGTACTTC. Its translation: CASSYGEPYEQYF.